This TCR beta chain was observed in a study of CD8 T cells in cerebrospinal fluid in Alzheimer's disease. Study summary: Two single-cell methods, plate-based nested PCR and droplet-based sequencing, assessed CSF clonal expansion.

The germline V gene encodes CDR1 DFQATT and CDR2 SNEGSKA (reference sequence). The CDR3 contains 13 residues. This clonotype is identified as medium-sized from frequency. 10X single-cell V(D)J and 5' gene-expression libraries profiled CSF cells. TCRdb reprocessed the 10x single-cell sequencing reads and stores each CDR3 protein as one record, lacking DNA. This sample's table has some 830 distinct CDR3 sequences. This TCR was recovered from a human donor with Parkinson's disease. Sequenced material: cerebrospinal fluid. The chain has TRBV20-1 and TRBJ1-1. This CDR3 reads CSAVVIGNTEAFF.